Presented here are 10 T cell receptor beta chains from one specimen sequenced in a study of shared clonotypes between healthy human individuals. The table came from immunoSEQ multiplex PCR; TCRdb's copy has only in-frame clones and leaves some out. The table lists around 1,900,000 clones, around 93% of them singletons. Terminally differentiated effector memory CD45RA+ cells were excluded from the naive CD8 cells, which were CD45RO-negative and positively selected for CCR7. Sequencing input: naive CD8+ T cells from PBMCs. The receptors shown here come from a man between 18 and 35 years old in good health. Some clones in this sample may be carry-over from other donors' samples.

The V gene is TRBV27, the J gene TRBJ2-7, with 8 positions matching TRBD1. The length of the CDR3 is 17 residues. Trimming took 2 bases from V and 1 from J; bases not matched to a gene: 10. The germline V gene encodes CDR1 MNHEY and CDR2 SMNVEV (reference sequence). Here the CDR3 reads CASSLLNGQGTSYEQYF. The CDR3 DNA reads TGTGCCAGCAGTTTACTAAATGGACAGGGAACGTCCTACGAGCAGTACTTC.

This chain connects TRBV15 to TRBJ2-1; tentatively, D is TRBD1 (6 bases). Trimming took off 2 bases at V and 5 bases at J, with 16 bases between the two ends. This CDR3 region has 16 residues. CDR1 LNHNV and CDR2 YYDKDF come from the germline V gene (reference sequence). CDR3 nucleotides: TGTGCCACCAGCAGACTAGTCACAGGGAAAGACAATGAGCAGTTCTTC. This codes for CATSRLVTGKDNEQFF.

The V gene is TRBV14, the J gene TRBJ2-7, with TRBD1 identical over 7 bases. Germline V gives CDR1 SGHDN, CDR2 FVKESK. This CDR3 spans 16 amino acids. With 5 bases clipped from V and 0 bases from J, the junction kept 10 bases outside the gene matches. This chain's CDR3 is CASSIHRGRNSYEQYF. CDR3 coding DNA: TGTGCCAGCAGCATACACAGGGGCCGAAACTCCTACGAGCAGTACTTC.

This clone was found once. This chain links TRBV10-3 with TRBJ2-3; TRBD1 matches 7 bases. The germline gives CDR1 ENHRY, CDR2 SYGVKD. V dropped 3 bases and J dropped 3; count of bases not matched to a gene: 6. The CDR3 covers 15 residues. The CDR3 DNA sequence: TGTGCCATCAGTGAAGACAGGGTTTTTACAGATACGCAGTATTTT. Its translation is CAISEDRVFTDTQYF.

The rearrangement uses TRBV21-1 and TRBJ1-1. TRBV21-1 is shown as a pseudogene. The CDR3 has 14 amino acids. CDR3 nucleotide sequence: TGTGCCATCAGGATTGGGAGTATGAACACTGAAGCTTTCTTT. Translating gives CAIRIGSMNTEAFF.

The V gene is TRBV28, the J gene TRBJ1-5; D remains unclear. In germline, CDR1 is MDHEN, CDR2 SYDVKM. This CDR3 is built from 16 residues. V lost 3 bases and J lost 0, with 12 bases in between. The CDR3 bases are TGTGCCAGCAGTTTTAGGGCGGGAGATAGCAATCAGCCCCAGCATTTT. It is translated as CASSFRAGDSNQPQHF.

This clone showed up just once. The chain combines TRBV10-3 with TRBJ2-3; 9 nucleotides align to TRBD2. This CDR3 has 17 residues. V dropped 7 bases and J dropped 2; count of bases not matched to a gene: 13. Per germline, CDR1 ENHRY and CDR2 SYGVKD. CDR3 sequence reads: CAIKPAGGLFVTDTQYF. The CDR3 DNA reads as TGTGCCATCAAACCGGCGGGAGGGCTTTTTGTCACAGATACGCAGTATTTT.

The chain combines TRBV7-6 with TRBJ2-5, with 7 bases matching TRBD2. The CDR3 totals 16 residues. Per germline, CDR1 SGHVS and CDR2 FNYEAQ. V lost 4 bases, J lost 3 bases, and 11 bases stayed unmatched. The CDR3 loop reads CASSWERGAGKETQYF. The CDR3 nucleotides read TGTGCCAGCAGCTGGGAGCGGGGCGCCGGAAAAGAGACCCAGTACTTC.

V gene TRBV7-6 combines with J gene TRBJ2-2; perhaps TRBD2 as D (6 bases). V lost 1 base to trimming and J lost 8 bases, with 14 bases between them. Germline values: CDR1 SGHVS, CDR2 FNYEAQ. The CDR3 sequence is 15 residues long. CDR3 amino acids: CASSLEIPGAGELFF. CDR3 in DNA: TGTGCCAGCAGCTTAGAGATTCCGGGAGCGGGGGAGCTGTTTTTT.

J is TRBJ1-4 and V is TRBV19, with a possible D match to TRBD1 (5 bases). The CDR3 sequence is 14 residues long. V was trimmed by 10 bases and J by 5 bases, leaving 17 bases between them. Germline loops: CDR1 LNHDA, CDR2 SQIVND (reference sequence). As DNA, the CDR3 is TGTGCCACCGCCCGGGACGGAAGGAATGAAAAACTGTTTTTT. It yields the protein CATARDGRNEKLFF.